Listed below are T cell receptor beta chains from one sample, sequenced in a study of cytomegalovirus exposure and HLA in healthy donors. Libraries were prepared by immunoSEQ multiplex PCR; TCRdb keeps only in-frame clonotypes and omits some of them. The repertoire has hundreds of thousands of clones, around 66% of them found once; the top ten carry about 2.1%. Sequenced material: PBMCs. The source of these receptors is a female donor in good health and CMV-seronegative. CDR3s leave out the opening cysteine and the closing phenylalanine or tryptophan.

CDR3aa | j_gene | v_gene
ASSQGGPGVEQY | TRBJ2-7 | TRBV4-1
ASSVGVGRDSLVGEQF | TRBJ2-1 | TRBV9
ASSEIWTGQTEAF | TRBJ1-1 | TRBV7-9
ASSLPWAHRAQDQPQH | TRBJ1-5 | TRBV5-8
ASSPSGQGSYEQY | TRBJ2-7 | TRBV18
ASSPNRDTGELF | TRBJ2-2 | TRBV6-6
ASSTGQGPDTQY | TRBJ2-3 | TRBV19
ASSRSSGHAKQY | TRBJ2-3 | TRBV6-5
ASGRGMNTEAF | TRBJ1-1 | TRBV19
ASRRDFLYEQY | TRBJ2-7 | TRBV11-3